What follows are 19 T cell receptor beta chains derived from one specimen sequenced in a study of blood T cells in healthy people across ages. Primers used in a second PCR of about 6 to 11 cycles were a sample-barcoded 5' primer and a J-beta primer mix. MiXCR was run by TCRdb on the 5' RACE reads, yielding one entry per CDR3 protein. Of fewer than 900,000 distinct CDR3 sequences listed, approximately 39% are singletons. Sequenced input: blood. These receptors came from a woman aged 55-75 years in good health.

This rearrangement joins TRBV5-6 to TRBJ2-2; 9 bases fit TRBD2. The CDR3 runs to 16 residues. Germline V gives CDR1 SGHDT, CDR2 YYEEEE. Trimming cost V 4 bases and J 7 bases; bases outside gene matches: 11. CDR3 DNA: TGTGCCAGCAGCAAGATAGCGGGAGTGGTCGGCGGGGAGCTGTTTTTT. Translating gives CASSKIAGVVGGELFF.

This clonotype occurred many times. This CDR3 reads CASSLTSSYNEQFF. CDR3 DNA sequence: TGCGCCAGCAGCTTGACGAGCTCCTACAATGAGCAGTTCTTC. The chain links TRBV5-1 to TRBJ2-1, with D unresolved. From germline, CDR1 is SGHRS and CDR2 YFSETQ. The length of the CDR3 is 14 residues. The ends were cut back, 1 base at V and 0 bases at J, with 5 bases in the middle.

This clonotype was seen a few times. The chain couples TRBV5-1 to TRBJ2-1; 13 bases are a match to TRBD2. CDR1 SGHRS and CDR2 YFSETQ come from the germline V gene. CDR3 length: 18 residues. J lost 3 bases, V lost 0 bases, and 6 bases had no gene match. The CDR3 nucleotides read TGCGCCAGCAGCTTGGAACTAGCGGGGGGGCAAGGCTACAATGAGCAGTTCTTC. It translates to CASSLELAGGQGYNEQFF.

This clonotype occurred a few times. The chain combines TRBV7-6 with TRBJ2-1, with D uncertain. V lost 3 bases and J 9 bases, leaving 12 bases between the germline ends. This CDR3 is 13 amino acids long. CDR1 SGHVS and CDR2 FNYEAQ come from the germline V gene. The CDR3: CASSFSEMVEQFF. The CDR3 DNA reads TGTGCCAGCAGCTTTTCAGAAATGGTTGAGCAGTTCTTC.

This clonotype occurred a few times. This sequence joins TRBV7-2 and TRBJ1-4, with unresolved D. V lost 4 bases, J lost 0 bases, and 9 bases lay in between. In germline, CDR1 is SGHTA, CDR2 FQGNSA. The CDR3 spans 15 residues. In DNA form, the CDR3 reads TGTGCCAGCAGCTCCGGACTGACAACTAATGAAAAACTGTTTTTT. Translation: CASSSGLTTNEKLFF.

The chain uses TRBV10-3 and TRBJ2-1; D call uncertain. The CDR3 contains 10 residues. Trimming cost V 10 bases and J 7 bases, with 8 bases left between them. Germline V gene lookup returns CDR1 ENHRY and CDR2 SYGVKD. CDR3 coding DNA: TGTGCCACCCGAGGAAATGAGCAGTTCTTC. Residues: CATRGNEQFF.

The chain's CDR3 is CASSTPGQGLSRSGYTF. The CDR3 DNA is TGTGCCAGCAGTACCCCTGGACAGGGTTTGTCTCGGAGTGGCTACACCTTC. This rearrangement joins TRBV6-7 to TRBJ1-2; 8 bases are a match to TRBD1. TRBV6-7 is classed as an ORF, of uncertain function. CDR3 length: 17 amino acids. V shed 5 bases and J 7 bases; nucleotides not matched to a gene: 18.

There are a few counts of this clonotype. The rearrangement links TRBV12-3 or TRBV12-4 to TRBJ1-1, with D unresolved. V dropped 7 bases and J dropped 3 bases, with 12 bases sitting between them. The CDR3 is made up of 13 amino acids. The CDR3 spells CASTPRVDTEAFF. The CDR3 coding sequence is TGTGCCAGCACCCCTAGGGTGGACACTGAAGCTTTCTTT.

This clonotype showed up just a few times. The chain is built from TRBV9 and TRBJ2-7; a possible D gene is TRBD2 (6 bases). Between the trimmed V and J ends, which lost 4 bases and 3 bases, there was a span of 17 bases. Germline V gives CDR1 SGDLS, CDR2 YYNGEE. This CDR3 comprises 15 residues. The CDR3 reads CASSTQAGPNYEQYF. Here the CDR3 DNA reads TGTGCCAGCAGCACTCAAGCGGGTCCCAACTACGAGCAGTACTTC.

This clonotype has just one count. The chain couples TRBV7-2 to TRBJ2-7; no clear D. CDR3 length equals 13 residues. Germline V gives CDR1 SGHTA, CDR2 FQGNSA. The V gene lost 1 base and the J gene lost 3 bases, with 7 bases spanning the gap. For the CDR3, the DNA is TGTGCCAGCAGCTTAGACGGCAACTACGAGCAGTACTTC. Its translation: CASSLDGNYEQYF.

V gene TRBV20-1 combines with J gene TRBJ2-7, with D uncertain. Germline V gene sequence: CDR1 DFQATT, CDR2 SNEGSKA (reference sequence). The CDR3 has 12 residues. V lost 5 bases to trimming and J lost 5 bases, with 13 bases between them. CDR3 in amino acids: CSALSARDEQYF. CDR3 nucleotide sequence: TGCAGTGCTCTCAGTGCGAGAGACGAGCAGTACTTC.

A note on this clonotype: A read error may produce the germline difference seen at one junction end. V and J are TRBV30 and TRBJ1-1; D not resolved. The CDR3 loop spans 11 amino acids. Germline-derived CDR1 and CDR2 are GTSNPN and SVGIG (reference sequence). The CDR3, as DNA: TGTGCCGGGAGTCTAAACACTGAAGCTTTCTTT. It specifies CAGSLNTEAFF.

This CDR3 reads CASSSNGFEQYF. CDR3 DNA sequence: TGTGCCAGCAGCTCAAATGGCTTCGAGCAGTACTTC. The chain uses TRBV7-3 and TRBJ2-7; D remains unclear. Germline CDR1 SGHTA, CDR2 FQGTGA. V lost 4 bases and J 6 bases, leaving 10 bases between the germline ends. This CDR3 spans 12 amino acids.

The chain links TRBV28 to TRBJ2-7; 11 bases match TRBD2. This CDR3 has 14 amino acids. CDR1 is MDHEN, CDR2 SYDVKM, per germline. The V and J ends lost 5 bases and 7 bases, in that order; junction bases with no gene match: 7. The CDR3 is CASSVPSGRPEQYF. The DNA of the CDR3 is TGTGCCAGCAGTGTGCCTAGCGGGAGGCCAGAGCAGTACTTC.

Only a few counts were recorded for this clonotype. The J gene is TRBJ2-7, the V gene TRBV18; D uncertain. Germline assignment: CDR1 KGHSH and CDR2 LQKENI. The CDR3 consists of 16 residues. V lost 0 bases and J 4 bases, leaving 16 bases between the germline ends. The CDR3 region is CASSPPNQARIYEQYF. CDR3 nucleotides: TGTGCCAGCTCACCACCAAACCAGGCTAGAATATACGAGCAGTACTTC.

With regard to this clonotype: Mismatch with germline at one junction end may stem from a read error. The chain combines TRBV6-1 with TRBJ2-1; 8 bases are shared with TRBD1. From germline, CDR1 is MNHNS and CDR2 SASEGT. This CDR3 region has 15 residues. The CDR3, as DNA: TGTGCCGGCAGTGAAGTTGGACAGGGATCAGGAAGGCAGTTCTTC. Its translation: CAGSEVGQGSGRQFF.

A few counts support this clonotype. V gene TRBV12-3 or TRBV12-4 combines with J gene TRBJ2-3; D unclear. Trimming stripped 6 bases from V and 4 bases from J, with 11 bases between. This CDR3 comprises 13 residues. CDR3 coding DNA: TGTGCCAGCAGATTGTCAGTTTCAGATACGCAGTATTTT. Amino acid sequence: CASRLSVSDTQYF.

A note on this clonotype: Since a much larger clone is just one base distant, this may be a read error. The V call is TRBV7-3, the J call TRBJ2-3; 12 nucleotides agree with TRBD2. The CDR3 contains 14 residues. J gave up 10 bases and V 5 bases, and 7 bases lay outside the gene matches. The germline gives CDR1 SGHTA, CDR2 FQGTGA. The CDR3 bases are TGTGCCAGCAGCGCACTAGCGGGGGGTTATGCGCAGTATTTT. This codes for CASSALAGGYAQYF.

This chain uses TRBV20-1 with TRBJ2-7; tentatively, D is TRBD1 (5 bases). Germline loops: CDR1 DFQATT, CDR2 SNEGSKA (reference sequence). The length of the CDR3 is 15 residues. V lost 2 bases and J lost 7, with 21 bases in between. CDR3 protein: CSARNPGLTYNEQYF. Written as DNA, the CDR3 is TGCAGTGCTAGAAACCCAGGGCTAACCTACAATGAGCAGTACTTC.